The 29 T cell receptor beta chains given below trace back to one sample, sequenced in a study of Ad26.COV2.S vaccination and SARS-CoV-2 variants. TCRdb keeps only in-frame clones here, not all; method: immunoSEQ multiplex PCR. The table lists approximately 460,000 clones, around 89% of them singletons. The treatment is: some 20 received Ad26.COV2.S at low or high dose, single or two shots; 5 received placebo; per-sample allocation not given. The samples were gathered on day 63 after the first injection of vaccine or placebo. The sequencing here drew on peripheral blood, taken in a trial of Ad26.COV2.S vaccine versus placebo. The receptors here all came from a person between 18 and 65 years old who received the Ad26.COV2.S COVID-19 vaccine or a placebo.

In the case of this clone: Other nucleotide sequences in the sample specify the same CDR3. The chain links TRBV7-9 to TRBJ2-7; possible D gene TRBD1, 6 bases. V was shortened by 2 bases and J by 0 bases, with 8 bases between the two germline ends. The CDR3 sequence is 14 residues long. In germline, CDR1 is SEHNR, CDR2 FQNEAQ (reference sequence). CDR3 sequence (DNA): TGTGCCAGCAGCTTAACAGGGAGCTCCTACGAGCAGTACTTC. This codes for CASSLTGSSYEQYF.

This clone was picked up a small number of times. The rearrangement joins TRBV5-4 to TRBJ1-2; 8 bases map to TRBD1. Germline V lookup: CDR1 SGHNT, CDR2 YYREEE (reference sequence). V was pared by 0 bases and J by 8 bases, with 6 bases of the junction left unmatched. The CDR3 contains 14 residues. CDR3 residues: CASSLALDREGYTF. The CDR3, as DNA: TGTGCCAGCAGCTTGGCCTTGGACAGGGAGGGCTACACCTTC.

The CDR3 DNA follows: TGCAGTGCTAGTGTGGGAGGGCCCCTTGAGACCCAGTACTTC. It codes for CSASVGGPLETQYF. The rearrangement uses TRBV20-1 and TRBJ2-5; 7 positions match TRBD2. Trimming took 3 bases from V and 5 from J; bases not matched to a gene: 9. Germline CDR1 and CDR2: DFQATT and SNEGSKA (reference sequence). The CDR3 totals 14 residues.

The J gene is TRBJ1-1, the V gene TRBV5-1; weak D call: TRBD1 (5 bases). The CDR3 totals 14 residues. Trimming shortened V by 3 bases and J by 3 bases, and 12 bases separated the two germline ends. Germline-derived CDR1 and CDR2 are SGHRS and YFSETQ. Here the CDR3 DNA reads TGCGCCAGCAGCTCGGGGGATCGAGACACTGAAGCTTTCTTT. It encodes CASSSGDRDTEAFF.

The chain couples TRBV5-1 to TRBJ1-2; perhaps TRBD1 as D (5 bases). The CDR3 length is 13 residues. Germline CDR1 reads SGHRS; CDR2 reads YFSETQ. With 6 bases removed from V and 2 bases from J, the gap between germline ends came to 11 bases. CDR3 coding DNA: TGCGCCAGCACCGAGGGGCAGAACTATGGCTACACCTTC. This translates into CASTEGQNYGYTF.

The rearrangement links TRBV7-2 to TRBJ1-1, with D possibly matching TRBD1 (6 bases). Trimming removed 0 bases from V and 4 bases from J, with 12 bases in between. The germline V gene has CDR1 SGHTA and CDR2 FQGNSA. The CDR3 length is 15 residues. The DNA for the CDR3 is TGTGCCAGCAGCTTAGCCGGTCACAGGGTCACTGAAGCTTTCTTT. This gives the protein CASSLAGHRVTEAFF.

This sequence joins TRBV18 and TRBJ1-3, with a weak D call TRBD1 (5 bases). This CDR3 has 15 amino acids. Per the germline V gene, CDR1 is KGHSH and CDR2 is LQKENI. V gave up 3 bases and J gave up 1 base, with 10 bases separating them. CDR3 in amino acids: CASSPAGGSGNTIYF. In DNA form, the CDR3 reads TGTGCCAGCTCACCGGCGGGGGGGTCTGGAAACACCATATATTTT. Combining the CDR3 with reference TRBV18 and TRBJ1-3 gives the whole variable domain NAGVMQNPRHLVRRRGQEARLRCSPMKGHSHVYWYRQLPEEGLKFMVYLQKENIIDESGMPKERFSAEFPKEGPSILRIQQVVRGDSAAYFCASSPAGGSGNTIYFGEGSWLTVV.

The rearrangement links TRBV11-2 to TRBJ2-1; D remains unclear. The CDR3 totals 12 residues. CDR1 and CDR2 from the germline V gene are SGHAT and FQNNGV. V was cut by 5 bases and J by 5 bases, with 7 bases left in between. The CDR3 nucleotides read TGTGCCAGCAGCACCCCCGACAATGAGCAGTTCTTC. Translating it yields CASSTPDNEQFF.

This sequence joins TRBV5-1 and TRBJ2-1; 12 bases map to TRBD2. The CDR3 is 16 residues long. Germline loops: CDR1 SGHRS, CDR2 YFSETQ. Germline trimming cut 4 bases from V and 5 bases from J; bases unmatched to any gene: 7. The CDR3 is CASSDLAGGQHNEQFF. In nucleotides, the CDR3 is TGCGCCAGCAGCGATCTAGCGGGGGGGCAACACAATGAGCAGTTCTTC.

The genes are TRBV28 and TRBJ1-2; D possibly corresponds to TRBD1 (5 bases). Trimming stripped 6 bases from V and 6 bases from J, with 11 bases between. Germline V gene sequence: CDR1 MDHEN, CDR2 SYDVKM. The length of the CDR3 is 12 residues. The CDR3 loop is CASSLGTHGYTF. In DNA form, the CDR3 reads TGTGCCAGCAGCCTAGGGACTCATGGCTACACCTTC.

V usage is TRBV3-1 (or the pseudogene TRBV3-2) and J usage is TRBJ1-1; D might be TRBD1 (5 bases). The CDR3 covers 15 residues. Trimming stripped 4 bases from V and 6 bases from J, with 18 bases between. Germline V gene lookup returns CDR1 LGHDT and CDR2 YNNKEL (reference sequence). The CDR3 coding sequence is TGTGCCAGCAGCCCTCGACCCGGGACGGACGCTGAAGCTTTCTTT. Translation gives CASSPRPGTDAEAFF.

This chain joins TRBV11-2 and TRBJ2-1; D is perhaps TRBD2 (5 bases). The CDR3 extends over 15 amino acids. The V gene lost 3 bases and the J gene lost 1 base, with 10 bases spanning the gap. CDR1 and CDR2 from the germline V gene are SGHAT and FQNNGV. This CDR3 reads CASSFSAMSYNEQFF. In DNA, the CDR3 is TGTGCCAGCAGCTTTAGCGCGATGTCCTACAATGAGCAGTTCTTC. Looking up the rest from reference TRBV11-2 and TRBJ2-1 gives the full variable domain: EAGVAQSPRYKIIEKRQSVAFWCNPISGHATLYWYQQILGQGPKLLIQFQNNGVVDDSQLPKDRFSAERLKGVDSTLKIQPAKLEDSAVYLCASSFSAMSYNEQFFGPGTRLTVL.

This clone was seen a single time. The chain employs TRBV19 and TRBJ1-1; 7 nucleotides match TRBD1. CDR3 size: 14 residues. V lost 6 bases, J lost 4 bases, and 8 bases stayed unmatched. Germline V gene sequence: CDR1 LNHDA, CDR2 SQIVND (reference sequence). CDR3 loop: CASRTTGSGTEAFF. The DNA of the CDR3 is TGTGCCAGTAGAACGACAGGGTCGGGCACTGAAGCTTTCTTT.

The chain couples TRBV15 to TRBJ1-1, with no clear D. The V gene lost 0 bases and the J gene lost 1 base, with 12 bases spanning the gap. Germline assignment: CDR1 LNHNV and CDR2 YYDKDF (reference sequence). The CDR3 runs 16 residues. The CDR3 bases are TGTGCCACCAGCAGAGAAGGGCGCAGGTCGAACACTGAAGCTTTCTTT. Its translation is CATSREGRRSNTEAFF.

This rearrangement joins TRBV12-3 or TRBV12-4 to TRBJ2-3; D possibly uses TRBD1 or TRBD2 (5 bases each). Trimming took off 3 bases at V and 4 bases at J, with 8 bases between the two ends. The CDR3 consists of 13 residues. The CDR3 DNA is TGTGCCAGCAGTTTGGGGGAGCCAGATACGCAGTATTTT. Its protein is CASSLGEPDTQYF.

The V and J genes are TRBV7-2 and TRBJ2-3; 13 bases agree with TRBD2. Germline trimming cut 0 bases from V and 5 bases from J; bases unmatched to any gene: 14. Germline values: CDR1 SGHTA, CDR2 FQGNSA. This CDR3 has 20 residues. As DNA, the CDR3 is TGTGCCAGCAGCTTAGCCCTAAGCCGACTAGCGGGGGGAAAGGGAGATACGCAGTATTTT. Translating gives CASSLALSRLAGGKGDTQYF.

The chain couples TRBV25-1 to TRBJ2-5; maybe TRBD2 (5 bases). Germline V gene data show CDR1 as MGHDK and CDR2 as SYGVNS. The V and J ends lost 6 bases and 1 base respectively, with 12 bases between them. The CDR3 extends over 14 amino acids. CDR3 residues: CASSKSLVQETQYF. Written as DNA, the CDR3 is TGTGCCAGCAGCAAATCACTAGTCCAAGAGACCCAGTACTTC. The full variable domain, with the rest looked up from reference TRBV25-1 and TRBJ2-5, is EADIYQTPRYLVIGTGKKITLECSQTMGHDKMYWYQQDPGMELHLIHYSYGVNSTEKGDLSSESTVSRIRTEHFPLTLESARPSHTSQYLCASSKSLVQETQYFGPGTRLLVL.

The chain employs TRBV6-5 and TRBJ1-6, with D possibly TRBD1 on 6 matching bases. Trimming shortened V by 7 bases and J by 4 bases, and 14 bases separated the two germline ends. Germline CDR1 and CDR2: MNHEY and SVGAGI. The CDR3 consists of 15 residues. CDR3 DNA sequence: TGTGCCAGCAAACCAGGGGATGGATATAATTCACCCCTCCACTTT. Translated: CASKPGDGYNSPLHF.

The rearrangement links TRBV5-8 to TRBJ2-7, with 7 bases that match TRBD2. The V gene's germline CDR1 is SGHTS and CDR2 YDEGEE. The CDR3 extends over 14 amino acids. V trimming: 4 bases; J trimming: 4 bases; junction bases outside the gene matches: 8. The CDR3 DNA reads TGTGCCAGCAGCCGCGGGGGATTGGTATACGAGCAGTACTTC. Its protein product is CASSRGGLVYEQYF. Based on the CDR3 plus reference TRBV5-8 and TRBJ2-7, the full variable domain is EAGVTQSPTHLIKTRGQQATLRCSPISGHTSVYWYQQALGLGLQFLLWYDEGEERNRGNFPPRFSGRQFPNYSSELNVNALELEDSALYLCASSRGGLVYEQYFGPGTRLTVT.

The V call is TRBV19, the J call TRBJ1-2; 7 bases fit TRBD1. This CDR3 comprises 15 residues. V lost 6 bases to trimming and J lost 1 base; unmatched junction nucleotides: 8. CDR1 is LNHDA and CDR2 is SQIVND in the germline V gene (reference sequence). The CDR3 region is CASRPSDRRNYGYTF. DNA of the CDR3: TGTGCCAGTAGGCCCTCGGACAGGCGTAACTATGGCTACACCTTC.

This clone came up once. The rearrangement uses TRBV9 and TRBJ2-3, with 10 bases lining up with TRBD1. Losses at the gene ends were 2 bases for V and 5 bases for J; bases not matched to a gene: 5. Germline CDR1 is SGDLS and CDR2 is YYNGEE. The CDR3 is 15 residues long. Here the CDR3 reads CASSVTGTGVDTQYF. CDR3 sequence (DNA): TGTGCCAGCAGCGTCACGGGGACAGGGGTAGATACGCAGTATTTT.

The chain joins TRBV28 to TRBJ2-3; no definite D call. The ends were cut back, 6 bases at V and 7 bases at J, with 11 bases in the middle. Germline lookup yields CDR1 MDHEN and CDR2 SYDVKM. The CDR3 is made up of 12 amino acids. CDR3 DNA sequence: TGTGCCAGCAGCCAACCCCAGAATACGCAGTATTTT. The encoded protein is CASSQPQNTQYF.

The sample holds one count of this clone. V is TRBV6-5 and J is TRBJ1-4; D call uncertain. This CDR3 has 15 residues. CDR1 is MNHEY, CDR2 SVGAGI, per germline. V lost 0 bases to trimming and J lost 7 bases, with 12 bases between them. CDR3 residues: CASSYSTGITEKLFF. The CDR3 coding sequence is TGTGCCAGCAGTTACTCGACGGGGATCACTGAAAAACTGTTTTTT.

The chain links TRBV2 to TRBJ1-5; unclear D gene. V shed 8 bases and J shed 7 bases, with 24 bases lying between them. Germline CDR1 SNHLY, CDR2 FYNNEI. The CDR3 totals 16 residues. CDR3 bases: TGTGCCAGCGTTCAGTCGGGCCTTACTCCGGGGCAGCCCCAGCATTTT. This codes for CASVQSGLTPGQPQHF. The whole variable domain, remainder taken from reference TRBV2 and TRBJ1-5, is EPEVTQTPSHQVTQMGQEVILRCVPISNHLYFYWYRQILGQKVEFLVSFYNNEISEKSEIFDDQFSVERPDGSNFTLKIRSTKLEDSAMYFCASVQSGLTPGQPQHFGDGTRLSIL.

The J gene is TRBJ1-1, the V gene TRBV18; D gene uncertain. CDR3 size: 14 residues. Germline V gives CDR1 KGHSH, CDR2 LQKENI. V dropped 3 bases and J dropped 4 bases, with 12 bases sitting between them. The CDR3 DNA reads as TGTGCCAGCTCACCTAGTGGTGACGGCACTGAAGCTTTCTTT. Protein product: CASSPSGDGTEAFF.

CDR3 sequence: CASSPSRHINTEAFF. CDR3 DNA sequence: TGTGCCAGCAGTCCCTCCAGACACATCAACACTGAAGCTTTCTTT. The chain employs TRBV6-2 or TRBV6-3 and TRBJ1-1; D is undetermined. This CDR3 comprises 15 residues. V dropped 5 bases and J dropped 2 bases, with 15 bases sitting between them. CDR1 and CDR2 from the germline V gene are MNHEY and SVGEGT.

This clone appeared a single time. The gene calls are TRBV3-1 (or the pseudogene TRBV3-2) and TRBJ1-6; D remains unclear. With 0 bases removed from V and 10 bases from J, the gap between germline ends came to 7 bases. Per germline, CDR1 LGHDT and CDR2 YNNKEL (reference sequence). The CDR3 sequence is 13 residues long. CDR3 bases: TGTGCCAGCAGCCAAGAGTTCGGCTCACCCCTCCACTTT. As protein: CASSQEFGSPLHF.

About this clone itself: Other nucleotide sequences in the sample specify the same CDR3. The chain combines TRBV6-5 with TRBJ2-7; weak D call: TRBD1 (5 bases). V dropped 0 bases and J dropped 1 base, with 7 bases sitting between them. Germline CDR1 and CDR2: MNHEY and SVGAGI. The CDR3 has 14 residues. CDR3 nucleotide sequence: TGTGCCAGCAGTTACTCAAAGGGGTCCTACGAGCAGTACTTC. Translation: CASSYSKGSYEQYF.

The chain recombines TRBV7-2 with TRBJ2-3; 11 positions agree with TRBD2. Germline V gene lookup returns CDR1 SGHTA and CDR2 FQGNSA. V lost 4 bases, J lost 8 bases, and 17 bases stayed unmatched. CDR3 length: 18 residues. The CDR3: CASSSIPGVAGGPGTQYF. The CDR3, as DNA: TGTGCCAGCAGCTCCATCCCCGGGGTAGCGGGGGGGCCGGGTACGCAGTATTTT. Looking up the rest from reference TRBV7-2 and TRBJ2-3 gives the full variable domain: GAGVSQSPSNKVTEKGKDVELRCDPISGHTALYWYRQSLGQGLEFLIYFQGNSAPDKSGLPSDRFSAERTGGSVSTLTIQRTQQEDSAVYLCASSSIPGVAGGPGTQYFGPGTRLTVL.